A single sample gave rise to the 7 T cell receptor beta chains below, sequenced in a study of cytomegalovirus exposure and HLA in healthy donors. The PCR contained 60 Vbeta and 13 Jbeta primers. Produced via immunoSEQ multiplex PCR; TCRdb's table is partial and in-frame only. This repertoire shows some 240,000 clones, about 78% found once; its top ten account for approximately 3.9%. Sequencing was carried out using PBMCs. Receptors originate from a male donor in good health and CMV-seronegative.

The genes are TRBV7-8 and TRBJ1-1; 8 bases are a match to TRBD1. CDR1 is SGHVS, CDR2 FQNEAQ, per germline. The J segment lost 5 bases and the V segment lost 5 bases, leaving 7 bases of the junction unmatched. The CDR3 is 14 amino acids. This chain's CDR3 is CASSAQGDQTEAFF. The CDR3 region has the DNA TGTGCCAGCAGCGCACAGGGGGATCAGACTGAAGCTTTCTTT.

The V call is TRBV7-3, the J call TRBJ2-1; no clear D gene. Germline V gives CDR1 SGHTA, CDR2 FQGTGA. The CDR3 has 14 amino acids. V was shortened by 4 bases and J by 0 bases, with 7 bases between the two germline ends. CDR3 DNA: TGTGCCAGCAGCTCCGCGGACTCCTACAATGAGCAGTTCTTC. It specifies CASSSADSYNEQFF.

The chain recombines TRBV6-1 with TRBJ1-5, with 9 bases lining up with TRBD1. CDR1 and CDR2 (germline): MNHNS, SASEGT. J lost 5 bases, V lost 8 bases, and 4 bases had no gene match. The CDR3 covers 13 residues. The CDR3: CASSGQGYQPQHF. DNA of the CDR3: TGTGCCAGCTCGGGACAGGGTTATCAGCCCCAGCATTTT.

This rearrangement joins TRBV5-1 to TRBJ2-1; the match to TRBD2 covers 16 bases. The CDR3 is 19 residues long. With 3 bases clipped from V and 1 base from J, the junction kept 7 bases outside the gene matches. CDR1 and CDR2 (germline): SGHRS, YFSETQ. Here the CDR3 DNA reads TGCGCCAGCAGCTCGGGACTAGCGGGAGGGCCCCTATCCTACAATGAGCAGTTCTTC. This translates into CASSSGLAGGPLSYNEQFF.

This rearrangement joins TRBV11-2 to TRBJ1-2, with D possibly matching TRBD1 (5 bases). The CDR3 length is 12 residues. V was shortened by 5 bases and J by 10 bases, with 14 bases between the two germline ends. Germline loops: CDR1 SGHAT, CDR2 FQNNGV. For the CDR3, the DNA is TGTGCCAGCAGCCCCGGACACCCCTCCTACACCTTC. This encodes CASSPGHPSYTF. Full variable domain (outside the CDR3, taken from reference TRBV11-2 and TRBJ1-2): EAGVAQSPRYKIIEKRQSVAFWCNPISGHATLYWYQQILGQGPKLLIQFQNNGVVDDSQLPKDRFSAERLKGVDSTLKIQPAKLEDSAVYLCASSPGHPSYTFGSGTRLTVV.

The V gene is TRBV28, the J gene TRBJ2-4, with D possibly matching TRBD1 (6 bases). V was trimmed by 5 bases and J by 0 bases, leaving 17 bases between them. The CDR3 runs 17 residues. The germline V gene has CDR1 MDHEN and CDR2 SYDVKM. The CDR3 region is CASSRPRDILAKNIQYF. The CDR3 nucleotides read TGTGCCAGCAGTCGTCCCCGGGACATTCTAGCCAAAAACATTCAGTACTTC.

This sequence joins TRBV19 and TRBJ2-7; 7 positions agree with TRBD1. Trimming took 1 base from V and 3 from J; bases not matched to a gene: 3. This CDR3 has 14 amino acids. From germline, CDR1 is LNHDA and CDR2 SQIVND (reference sequence). The CDR3 region has the DNA TGTGCCAGTAGTATAGCGGGACAGTTCTACGAGCAGTACTTC. Translated, it gives CASSIAGQFYEQYF.